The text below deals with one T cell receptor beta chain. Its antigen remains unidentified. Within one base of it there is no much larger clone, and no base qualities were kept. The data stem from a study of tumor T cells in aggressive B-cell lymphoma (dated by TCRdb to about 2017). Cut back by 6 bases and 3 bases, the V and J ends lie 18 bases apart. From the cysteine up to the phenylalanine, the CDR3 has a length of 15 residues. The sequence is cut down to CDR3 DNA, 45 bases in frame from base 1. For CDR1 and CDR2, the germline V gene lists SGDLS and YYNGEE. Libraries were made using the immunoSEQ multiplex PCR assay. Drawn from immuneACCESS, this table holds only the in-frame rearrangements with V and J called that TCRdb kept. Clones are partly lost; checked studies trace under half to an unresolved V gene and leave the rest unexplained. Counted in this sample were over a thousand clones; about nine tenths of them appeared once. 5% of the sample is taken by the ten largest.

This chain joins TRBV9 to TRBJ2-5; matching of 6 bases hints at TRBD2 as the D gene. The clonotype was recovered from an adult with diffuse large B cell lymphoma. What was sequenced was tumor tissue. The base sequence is TGTGCCAGCAACCTATGGGGGGACCCCAAAGAGACCCAGTACTTC. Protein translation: CASNLWGDPKETQYF.